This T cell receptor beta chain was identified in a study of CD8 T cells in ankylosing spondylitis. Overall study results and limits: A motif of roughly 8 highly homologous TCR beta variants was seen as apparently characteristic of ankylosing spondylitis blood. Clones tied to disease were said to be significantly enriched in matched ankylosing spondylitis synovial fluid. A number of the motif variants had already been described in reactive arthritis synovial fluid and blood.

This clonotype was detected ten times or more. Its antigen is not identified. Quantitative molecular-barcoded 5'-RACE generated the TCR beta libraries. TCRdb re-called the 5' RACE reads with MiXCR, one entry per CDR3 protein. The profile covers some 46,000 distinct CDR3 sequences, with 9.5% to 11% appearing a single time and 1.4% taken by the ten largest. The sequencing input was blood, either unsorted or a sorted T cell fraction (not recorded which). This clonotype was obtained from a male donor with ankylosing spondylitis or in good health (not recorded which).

The CDR3 here is CASSPRPNYGYTF. In DNA, the CDR3 is TGCGCCAGCAGCCCCAGACCTAACTATGGCTACACCTTC. The chain recombines TRBV5-1 with TRBJ1-2, with D uncertain. With 4 bases removed from V and 0 bases from J, the gap between germline ends came to 7 bases. The CDR3 extends over 13 amino acids. Germline V gene data show CDR1 as SGHRS and CDR2 as YFSETQ.